The following is a TCR beta chain sequence with its context. Its antigen is still unknown. This record belongs to a study of T cells after yellow fever vaccination. Looking at the study overall: Preparation of fractions with low cell numbers was performed using SMART-Seq v4 Ultra Low Input.

Germline V CDR1 and CDR2: MGHRA, YSYEKL. This CDR3 spans 16 amino acids. With V trimmed by 4 bases and J by 0 bases, 7 bases remained unmatched. TCRdb processed the 5' RACE reads anew with MiXCR; each CDR3 protein has one entry. Found here are 200,000 to 250,000 distinct CDR3 sequences, roughly 3.3% of them singletons; the top ten hold approximately 3%. The study's findings and limits: Post-booster reappearance was seen for most primary-vaccination clones (about 96% CD4, 75% to 90% CD8).

This clonotype was obtained from a man younger than 35 who received the YFV17D yellow fever vaccine. The rearrangement links TRBV4-1 to TRBJ2-3; 7 bases align to TRBD1. Sequencing was performed on CD4+ T cells sorted from PBMCs, taken 10 days after the yellow fever booster vaccination. The CDR3 region is CASSPFARGSTDTQYF. CDR3 nucleotide sequence: TGCGCCAGCAGCCCATTCGCCAGGGGGAGCACAGATACGCAGTATTTT.